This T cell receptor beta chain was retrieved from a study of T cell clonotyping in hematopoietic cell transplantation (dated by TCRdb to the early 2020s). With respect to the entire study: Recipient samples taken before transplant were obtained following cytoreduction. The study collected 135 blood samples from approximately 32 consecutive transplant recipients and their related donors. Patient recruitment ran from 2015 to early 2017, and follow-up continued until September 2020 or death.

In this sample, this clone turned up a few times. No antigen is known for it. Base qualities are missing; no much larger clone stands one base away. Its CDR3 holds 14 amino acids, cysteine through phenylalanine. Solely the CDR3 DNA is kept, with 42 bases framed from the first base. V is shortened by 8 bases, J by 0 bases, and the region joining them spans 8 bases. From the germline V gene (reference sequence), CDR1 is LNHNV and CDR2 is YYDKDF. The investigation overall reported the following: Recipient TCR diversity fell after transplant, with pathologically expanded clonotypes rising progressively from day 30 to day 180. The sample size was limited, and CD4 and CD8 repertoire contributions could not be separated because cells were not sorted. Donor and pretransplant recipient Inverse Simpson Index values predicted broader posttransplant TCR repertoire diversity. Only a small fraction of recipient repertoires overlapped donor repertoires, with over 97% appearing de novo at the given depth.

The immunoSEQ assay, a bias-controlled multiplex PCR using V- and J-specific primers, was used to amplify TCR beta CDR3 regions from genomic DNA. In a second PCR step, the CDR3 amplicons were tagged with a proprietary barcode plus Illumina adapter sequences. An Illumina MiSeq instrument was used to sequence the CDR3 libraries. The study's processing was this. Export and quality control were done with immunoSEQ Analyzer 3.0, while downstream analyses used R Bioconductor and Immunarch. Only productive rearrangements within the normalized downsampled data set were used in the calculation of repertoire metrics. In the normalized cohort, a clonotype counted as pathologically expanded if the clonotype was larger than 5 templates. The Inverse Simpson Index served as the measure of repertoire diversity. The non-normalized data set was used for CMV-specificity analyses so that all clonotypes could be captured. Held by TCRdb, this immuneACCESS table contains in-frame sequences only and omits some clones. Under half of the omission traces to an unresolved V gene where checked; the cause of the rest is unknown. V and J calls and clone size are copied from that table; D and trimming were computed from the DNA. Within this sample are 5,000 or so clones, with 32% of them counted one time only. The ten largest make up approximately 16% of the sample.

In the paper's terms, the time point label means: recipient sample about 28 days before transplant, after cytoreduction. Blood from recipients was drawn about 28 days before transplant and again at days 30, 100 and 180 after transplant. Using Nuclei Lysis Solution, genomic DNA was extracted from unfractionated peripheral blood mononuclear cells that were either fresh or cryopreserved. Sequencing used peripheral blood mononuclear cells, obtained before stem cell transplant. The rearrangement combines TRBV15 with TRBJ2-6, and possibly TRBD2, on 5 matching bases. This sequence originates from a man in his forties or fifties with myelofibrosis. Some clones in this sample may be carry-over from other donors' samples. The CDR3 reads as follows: CATGAASGANVLTF. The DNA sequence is TGTGCCACCGGAGCGGCCTCTGGGGCCAACGTCCTGACTTTC. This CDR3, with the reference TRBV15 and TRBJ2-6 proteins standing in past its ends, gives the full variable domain DAMVIQNPRYQVTQFGKPVTLSCSQTLNHNVMYWYQQKSSQAPKLLFHYYDKDFNNEADTPDNFQSRRPNTSFCFLDIRSPGLGDTAMYLCATGAASGANVLTFGAGSRLTVL.